These 22 T cell receptor beta chains share one sample of origin, sequenced in a study of T cell repertoires in cytomegalovirus infection. In TCRdb, the reads were re-called with MiXCR into one record per CDR3 protein. The sample has fewer than 550,000 distinct CDR3 sequences, approximately 17% seen once. Specimen: CD8+ T cells from PBMCs. The origin of the receptors is a human donor in good health (CMV status not recorded). Some clones in this sample may be carry-over from other donors' samples.

This clonotype was seen a handful of times. This chain links TRBV27 with TRBJ1-2; 7 nucleotides line up with TRBD1. J was trimmed by 1 base and V by 5 bases; bases with no gene match: 10. The CDR3 totals 16 residues. The germline CDR1 and CDR2 sequences are MNHEY and SMNVEV (reference sequence). This CDR3 reads CASSNRDSYLNYGYTF. CDR3 nucleotide sequence: TGTGCCAGCAGTAACCGGGACAGCTACCTTAACTATGGCTACACCTTC.

In regard to this clonotype: As the CDR3 is not closed by the conserved phenylalanine or tryptophan, this likely results from a read error. This chain uses TRBV12-3 or TRBV12-4 with TRBJ2-5, with 7 bases aligning to TRBD1. V shed 4 bases, J shed 3 bases, and the junction held 2 bases outside the gene matches. This CDR3 is built from 13 residues. The CDR3 spells CASSSDREETQYL. CDR3 nucleotides: TGTGCCAGCAGTTCTGACAGGGAAGAGACCCAGTACTTA.

In DNA form, the CDR3 reads TGTGCCATCACCCCGAGGGACTCGCCTAGCACAGATACGCAGTATTTT. It yields the protein CAITPRDSPSTDTQYF. J is TRBJ2-3 and V is TRBV10-3; possible D gene TRBD2, 6 bases. The CDR3 covers 16 residues. Germline assignment: CDR1 ENHRY and CDR2 SYGVKD. Trimming cost V 7 bases and J 0 bases, with 17 bases left between them.

This clonotype was counted ten times or more. The chain carries TRBV7-9 and TRBJ1-2, with 10 bases fitting TRBD1. The junction had 10 bases not matched to a gene; V was cut back by 3 bases and J by 3 bases. The CDR3 totals 17 residues. Per the germline V gene, CDR1 is SEHNR and CDR2 is FQNEAQ (reference sequence). CDR3 protein: CASSFKTGGLYDYGYTF. DNA of the CDR3: TGTGCCAGCAGCTTCAAGACAGGGGGCCTTTATGACTATGGCTACACCTTC. Complete variable domain (other parts from reference TRBV7-9 and TRBJ1-2): DTGVSQNPRHKITKRGQNVTFRCDPISEHNRLYWYRQTLGQGPEFLTYFQNEAQLEKSRLLSDRFSAERPKGSFSTLEIQRTEQGDSAMYLCASSFKTGGLYDYGYTFGSGTRLTVV.

Many counts were recorded for this clonotype. The chain links TRBV6-1 to TRBJ1-5; 9 nucleotides match TRBD1. From germline, CDR1 is MNHNS and CDR2 SASEGT. The CDR3 covers 15 residues. V was clipped by 6 bases and J by 3 bases; unmatched bases: 6. This CDR3 is CASRGDRANNQPQHF. In DNA, the CDR3 is TGTGCCAGCAGGGGGGACAGGGCGAACAATCAGCCCCAGCATTTT.

The chain uses TRBV20-1 and TRBJ2-7; no reliable D call. V lost 6 bases, J lost 2 bases, and 20 bases lay in between. The CDR3 sequence is 15 residues long. Germline V gene sequence: CDR1 DFQATT, CDR2 SNEGSKA (reference sequence). CDR3 in amino acids: CSAPLDPGVPYEQYF. The CDR3 DNA reads as TGCAGTGCGCCTCTAGACCCAGGAGTTCCCTACGAGCAGTACTTC.

For this clonotype: Lacking the conserved final phenylalanine or tryptophan, this CDR3 likely reflects a read error. The chain links TRBV4-1 to TRBJ2-1; 7 bases align to TRBD2. In germline, CDR1 is MGHRA, CDR2 YSYEKL. There are 16 residues in the CDR3. CDR3 sequence: CASSQVSAGAGDEQFL. The CDR3 DNA reads as TGTGCCAGCAGCCAAGTATCGGCGGGAGCTGGAGATGAGCAGTTCTTA.

The table lists this clonotype with a few counts. This chain joins TRBV27 and TRBJ1-5; maybe TRBD1 (6 bases). V was shortened by 6 bases and J by 4 bases, with 16 bases between the two germline ends. The CDR3 contains 15 residues. Germline-derived CDR1 and CDR2 are MNHEY and SMNVEV (reference sequence). CDR3 sequence: CASRAWQGRNQPQHF. In DNA form, the CDR3 reads TGTGCCAGCAGGGCCTGGCAGGGGCGAAATCAGCCCCAGCATTTT.

This rearrangement joins TRBV5-6 to TRBJ2-1; possible D gene TRBD2, 6 bases. Germline V CDR1 and CDR2: SGHDT, YYEEEE. The CDR3 runs to 18 residues. Trimming pared 0 bases from V and 0 bases from J, leaving 16 bases between. The CDR3 nucleotides read TGTGCCAGCAGCTTGGTAGGGAGGAGGCCACTCTCCTACAATGAGCAGTTCTTC. As protein: CASSLVGRRPLSYNEQFF.

V and J are TRBV9 and TRBJ1-5; D is possibly TRBD1 (6 bases). Germline CDR1 is SGDLS and CDR2 is YYNGEE. Trimming cost V 1 base and J 1 base, with 15 bases left between them. The CDR3 runs 17 residues. CDR3 residues: CASSVSGDYGSNQPQHF. In DNA, the CDR3 is TGTGCCAGCAGCGTATCAGGGGACTATGGGAGCAATCAGCCCCAGCATTTT.

The chain recombines TRBV19 with TRBJ2-2, with TRBD1 matching over 10 bases. This CDR3 region has 15 residues. V trimming: 6 bases; J trimming: 8 bases; junction bases outside the gene matches: 9. Per germline, CDR1 LNHDA and CDR2 SQIVND (reference sequence). CDR3 protein: CASSPPGTGVGELFF. The CDR3 DNA follows: TGTGCCAGTAGCCCACCCGGGACAGGGGTTGGGGAGCTGTTTTTT. The whole variable domain, filled in from reference TRBV19 and TRBJ2-2, reads DGGITQSPKYLFRKEGQNVTLSCEQNLNHDAMYWYRQDPGQGLRLIYYSQIVNDFQKGDIAEGYSVSREKKESFPLTVTSAQKNPTAFYLCASSPPGTGVGELFFGEGSRLTVL.

The rearrangement links TRBV19 to TRBJ2-7; TRBD2 aligns across 9 bases. With V trimmed by 3 bases and J by 5 bases, 8 bases remained unmatched. CDR3 length: 15 amino acids. Germline V gene lookup returns CDR1 LNHDA and CDR2 SQIVND (reference sequence). CDR3 sequence (DNA): TGTGCCAGTAGTATTGACAGCGGGGGGTCCGACGAGCAGTACTTC. Translation gives CASSIDSGGSDEQYF.

This clonotype was detected once. This chain uses TRBV24-1 with TRBJ1-5, with no clear D. Germline V gene lookup returns CDR1 KGHDR and CDR2 SFDVKD. The CDR3 spans 14 residues. Trimming cost V 4 bases and J 7 bases, with 13 bases left between them. In DNA form, the CDR3 reads TGTGCCACCAGTGACAAGGTTGGTGCACAGCCCCAGCATTTT. Amino acids: CATSDKVGAQPQHF.

At least ten counts were recorded for this clonotype. This chain links TRBV6-5 with TRBJ2-1; tentatively, D is TRBD2 (7 bases). Trimming took off 0 bases at V and 6 bases at J, with 15 bases between the two ends. Germline CDR1 is MNHEY and CDR2 is SVGAGI. The CDR3 spans 16 residues. The CDR3 is CASSYSVRGLSNEQFF. Written as DNA, the CDR3 is TGTGCCAGCAGTTACTCGGTGCGGGGGCTTAGCAATGAGCAGTTCTTC.

Many counts were recorded for this clonotype. This chain joins TRBV12-3 or TRBV12-4 and TRBJ2-7, with D possibly TRBD1 on 6 matching bases. The ends were cut back, 5 bases at V and 3 bases at J, with 14 bases in the middle. This CDR3 spans 14 amino acids. CDR3 nucleotide sequence: TGTGCCAGCAGTATCCGGGACACTAACTACGAGCAGTACTTC. The encoded protein is CASSIRDTNYEQYF.

The chain uses TRBV12-3 or TRBV12-4 and TRBJ2-7; D might be TRBD2 (7 bases). The CDR3 is 18 amino acids. Deletions cut 2 bases from V and 4 bases from J, with 24 bases between. The CDR3 spells CASSLSGGGNHPSYEQYF. The CDR3 nucleotides read TGTGCCAGCAGTTTAAGTGGCGGGGGCAATCATCCTTCATACGAGCAGTACTTC.

To note about this clonotype: Its ends do not fully match the called genes, so a read error is possible. The V and J genes are TRBV27 and TRBJ2-7; perhaps TRBD2 as D (6 bases). This CDR3 contains 15 residues. Germline V lookup: CDR1 MNHEY, CDR2 SMNVEV (reference sequence). The CDR3 DNA reads as TGTGCCAGAAGTTTATTACTAGCAGACTCCTACGAGCAGTACTTC. It is translated as CARSLLLADSYEQYF.

This clonotype was seen more than once but under ten times. The chain links TRBV7-9 to TRBJ2-1, with TRBD1 matching over 9 bases. The germline CDR1 and CDR2 sequences are SEHNR and FQNEAQ (reference sequence). V lost 1 base and J lost 7; bases outside the gene matches: 2. The CDR3 sequence is 14 residues long. The CDR3 DNA follows: TGTGCCAGCAGCTTAGTCGACAGGGGGAATGAGCAGTTCTTC. This gives the protein CASSLVDRGNEQFF.

Concerning this clonotype itself: The junction shows a germline mismatch at one end, possibly a read error. The chain combines TRBV14 with TRBJ2-7; 9 bases agree with TRBD1. This CDR3 spans 16 amino acids. CDR1 and CDR2 (germline): SGHDN, FVKESK. CDR3 sequence reads: CASSQAGTGSSYDQYF. The CDR3 bases are TGTGCAAGCAGCCAAGCCGGGACAGGGAGCTCCTACGATCAGTACTTC.

In this sample, this clonotype turned up many times. The rearrangement joins TRBV5-5 to TRBJ2-3; D ambiguous. Germline V gene data show CDR1 as SGHKS and CDR2 as YYEKEE (reference sequence). The CDR3 sequence is 14 residues long. The V and J ends lost 3 bases and 1 base respectively, with 9 bases between them. CDR3 in DNA: TGTGCCAGCAGCTCCCTGACGGGCACAGATACGCAGTATTTT. Amino acid sequence: CASSSLTGTDTQYF.

V and J are TRBV4-2 and TRBJ1-4, with D possibly matching TRBD1 (5 bases). Germline loops: CDR1 LGHNA, CDR2 YNFKEQ. The CDR3 runs to 15 residues. Trimming removed 4 bases from V and 7 bases from J, with 16 bases in between. The CDR3 region is CASSLIEDIGEKLFF. The CDR3 DNA reads TGTGCCAGCAGCCTCATCGAGGACATCGGTGAAAAACTGTTTTTT.

Concerning this clonotype: One end of the junction varies from germline; a read error may be responsible. The chain couples TRBV12-3 or TRBV12-4 to TRBJ2-5, with TRBD1 identical over 8 bases. The CDR3 extends over 14 amino acids. The CDR3 is CASRLVDREETQYF. CDR3 nucleotide sequence: TGTGCCAGCAGATTAGTGGACAGGGAAGAGACCCAGTACTTC.